This is a list of T cell receptor beta chains from one sample in a study of shared clonotypes between healthy human individuals. Only in-frame clones appear in the TCRdb table, and some are missing; sequencing was by immunoSEQ multiplex PCR. The sample contains 2 million to 2.5 million clones, approximately 94% of which appear only once. Sequences were obtained from naive CD4+ T cells sorted from blood. These receptors were taken from a man aged 18 to 30 in good health. CDR3s include the opening cysteine and the closing phenylalanine or tryptophan. The D gene is left open where the match is weak. Rows give clone size only sometimes, using once, few, many, or a class for an expanded clone.

d_call j_call v_call clone_size cdr3_nt cdr3_aa
. TRBJ2-5 TRBV30 . TGTGCCTGGAGTGTATCCGGGCTGGCTAGCGAGACCCAGTACTTC CAWSVSGLASETQYF
. TRBJ1-3 TRBV19 . TGTGCCAGTAGTTCCGGGGGGCGCTCTGGAAACACCATATATTTT CASSSGGRSGNTIYF
TRBD1 TRBJ2-7 TRBV18 . TGTGCCAGCTCCGGCGGACAGGGCTACGAGCAGTACTTC CASSGGQGYEQYF
TRBD2 TRBJ2-3 TRBV9 . TGTGCCAGCAGCCCCAGCGGGAGTTGGGTAGATACGCAGTATTTT CASSPSGSWVDTQYF
. TRBJ2-7 TRBV10-3 . TGTGCCATCAGTGAGTCGGACCTGGTTACCTACGAGCAGTACTTC CAISESDLVTYEQYF
TRBD1 TRBJ2-5 TRBV5-1 once TGCGCCAGCAGCTTGGGGGGACAGATCCAAGAGACCCAGTACTTC CASSLGGQIQETQYF
. TRBJ2-1 TRBV5-4 . TGTGCCAGCAGCTTGGCAAGCGGCTCCTACAATGAGCAGTTCTTC CASSLASGSYNEQFF
TRBD1 TRBJ2-1 TRBV5-1 . TGCGCCAGCAGCCCTGGGACAGCCTACAATGAGCAGTTCTTC CASSPGTAYNEQFF
. TRBJ2-2 TRBV19 . TGTGCCCAGTCACAGGGAAACACCGGGGAGCTGTTTTTT CAQSQGNTGELFF
. TRBJ2-1 TRBV19 . TGTGCCAGTGGCCGCAATGAGCAGTTCTTC CASGRNEQFF
TRBD1 TRBJ1-5 TRBV6-1 . TGTGCCAGCAGTAAGCAATACAGGGGTGCGGGCCCCCAGCATTTT CASSKQYRGAGPQHF
. TRBJ2-7 TRBV20-1 . TGCAGTGCTAAGAGAGGGACAGAGCAGTACTTC CSAKRGTEQYF
. TRBJ1-4 TRBV28 . TGTGCCAGCAGTTTAACCCCGGCGGGCATAAATGAAAAACTGTTTTTT CASSLTPAGINEKLFF
TRBD1 TRBJ2-1 TRBV7-2 . TGTGCCAGCAGCACGGGACAGGGGGCGCATGAGGAGCAGTTCTTC CASSTGQGAHEEQFF
TRBD1 TRBJ1-6 TRBV7-2 . TGTGCCAGCAGCGCACGACAGGGACTCTCCCTCCACTTT CASSARQGLSLHF
TRBD1 TRBJ1-4 TRBV6-5 . TGTGCCAGCAGTTACTCGGGGACAGCAACTAATGAAAAACTGTTTTTT CASSYSGTATNEKLFF
TRBD2 TRBJ2-1 TRBV28 . TGTGCCAGCAGTTCCTTGGGGACTAGCGAGTACAATGAGCAGTTCTTC CASSSLGTSEYNEQFF
. TRBJ2-3 TRBV5-4 . TGTGCCAGCAATGGGAGAGGTTCTTATGCAGATACGCAGTATTTT CASNGRGSYADTQYF
TRBD2 TRBJ2-7 TRBV6-1 . TGTGCCAGCTCTAGCGGGGCGTCCTACGAGCAGTACTTC CASSSGASYEQYF
. TRBJ1-5 TRBV6-1 . TGTGCCAGCAAGATTAACAGGGAACGAGGTCAGCCCCAGCATTTT CASKINRERGQPQHF
TRBD1 TRBJ2-7 TRBV27 . TGTGCCAGCAGTGTCGGACAGGGGGCGTACGAGCAGTACTTC CASSVGQGAYEQYF
. TRBJ2-7 TRBV30 . TGTGCCTGGAGTAAGGGCCCCTACGAGCAGTACTTC CAWSKGPYEQYF
TRBD2 TRBJ2-7 TRBV6-1 . TGTGCCAGCAGGGGGGGACTAGCGGAGTACGAGCAGTACTTC CASRGGLAEYEQYF
TRBD2 TRBJ2-7 TRBV7-9 once TGTGCCAGCAGCAACCCCGGGACTACCCTCCTGGAGCAGTACTTC CASSNPGTTLLEQYF
. TRBJ2-7 TRBV5-4 . TGTGCCAGCAGCTTTTTGGGGGACTCCTACGAGCAGTACTTC CASSFLGDSYEQYF
TRBD2 TRBJ2-5 TRBV5-1 . TGCGCCAGCAGTTACCAAGGACTAGCGGGGCAAGAGACCCAGTACTTC CASSYQGLAGQETQYF
TRBD2 TRBJ2-2 TRBV7-3 . TGTGCCAGCAGCCCTAGCGGGGCGAACACCGGGGAGCTGTTTTTT CASSPSGANTGELFF
. TRBJ2-3 TRBV29-1 . TGCAGCGTTGAAGGGGGGGTGAACACAGATACGCAGTATTTT CSVEGGVNTDTQYF
. TRBJ2-5 TRBV28 . TGTGCCAGCAGTGGGCCGCTTCAAGAGACCCAGTACTTC CASSGPLQETQYF
. TRBJ2-7 TRBV6-1 . TGTGCCAGCAGTGAAGCAGGCCGGAGTATCTCCTACGAGCAGTACTTC CASSEAGRSISYEQYF
. TRBJ2-1 TRBV9 . TGTGCCAGCAGCGTAGCCCCATTCTCCTACAATGAGCAGTTCTTC CASSVAPFSYNEQFF
. TRBJ1-4 TRBV5-1 . TGCGCCAGCAGCCCGGATCCAGGGGTGGTAGAAAAACTGTTTTTT CASSPDPGVVEKLFF
TRBD1 TRBJ2-7 TRBV2 . TGTGCCGCGGGAACAGGGGGTCCCTACGAGCAGTACTTC CAAGTGGPYEQYF